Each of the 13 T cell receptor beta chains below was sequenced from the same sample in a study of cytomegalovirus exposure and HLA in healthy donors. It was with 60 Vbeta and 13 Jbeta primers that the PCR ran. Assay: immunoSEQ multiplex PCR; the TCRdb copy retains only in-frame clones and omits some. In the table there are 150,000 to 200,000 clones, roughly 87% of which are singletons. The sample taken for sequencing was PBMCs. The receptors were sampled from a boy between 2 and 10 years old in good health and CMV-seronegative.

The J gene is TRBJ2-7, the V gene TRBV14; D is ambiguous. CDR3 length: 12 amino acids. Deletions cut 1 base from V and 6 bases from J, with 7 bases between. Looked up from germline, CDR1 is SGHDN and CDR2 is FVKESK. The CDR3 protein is CASSQGLAEQYF. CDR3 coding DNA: TGTGCCAGCAGCCAAGGGCTGGCCGAGCAGTACTTC. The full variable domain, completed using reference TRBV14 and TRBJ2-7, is EAGVTQFPSHSVIEKGQTVTLRCDPISGHDNLYWYRRVMGKEIKFLLHFVKESKQDESGMPNNRFLAERTGGTYSTLKVQPAELEDSGVYFCASSQGLAEQYFGPGTRLTVT.

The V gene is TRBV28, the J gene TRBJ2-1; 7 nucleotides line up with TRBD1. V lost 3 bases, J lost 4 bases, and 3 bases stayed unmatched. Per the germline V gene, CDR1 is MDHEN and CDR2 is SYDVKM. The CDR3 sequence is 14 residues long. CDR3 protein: CASSFTGAYNEQFF. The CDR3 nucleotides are TGTGCCAGCAGTTTCACAGGGGCGTACAATGAGCAGTTCTTC. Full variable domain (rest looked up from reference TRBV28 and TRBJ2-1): DVKVTQSSRYLVKRTGEKVFLECVQDMDHENMFWYRQDPGLGLRLIYFSYDVKMKEKGDIPEGYSVSREKKERFSLILESASTNQTSMYLCASSFTGAYNEQFFGPGTRLTVL.

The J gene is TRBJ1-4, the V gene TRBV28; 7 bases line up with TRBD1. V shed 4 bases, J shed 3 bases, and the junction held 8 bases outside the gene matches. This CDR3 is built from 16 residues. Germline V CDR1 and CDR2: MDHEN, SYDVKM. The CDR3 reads CASSSYRQGPNEKLFF. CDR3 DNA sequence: TGTGCCAGCAGTTCCTACCGACAGGGCCCTAATGAAAAACTGTTTTTT.

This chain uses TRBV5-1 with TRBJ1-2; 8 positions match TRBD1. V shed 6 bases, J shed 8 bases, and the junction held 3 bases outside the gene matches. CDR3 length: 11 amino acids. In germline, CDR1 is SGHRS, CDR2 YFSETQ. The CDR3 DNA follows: TGCGCCAGCACAGGGGGCTGGGGCTACACCTTC. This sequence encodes CASTGGWGYTF.

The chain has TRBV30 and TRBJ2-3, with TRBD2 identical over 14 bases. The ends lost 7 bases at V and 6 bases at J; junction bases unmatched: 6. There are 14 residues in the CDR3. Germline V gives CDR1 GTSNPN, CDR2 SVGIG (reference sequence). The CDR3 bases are TGTGCCTTTCAGGGGACTAGCGGGAGCGATACGCAGTATTTT. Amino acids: CAFQGTSGSDTQYF.

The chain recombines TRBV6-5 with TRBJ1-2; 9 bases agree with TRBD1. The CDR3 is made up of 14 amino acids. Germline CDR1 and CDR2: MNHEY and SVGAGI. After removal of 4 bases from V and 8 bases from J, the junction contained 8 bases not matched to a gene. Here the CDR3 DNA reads TGTGCCAGCAGTTTGGGACAGGGAGTCCGGGGCTACACCTTC. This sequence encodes CASSLGQGVRGYTF.

This CDR3 reads CASSRDDRVSYNEQFF. Written as DNA, the CDR3 is TGCGCCAGCAGCCGAGATGACAGGGTGTCCTACAATGAGCAGTTCTTC. The chain recombines TRBV5-1 with TRBJ2-1, with 7 bases fitting TRBD1. V dropped 4 bases and J dropped 1; count of bases not matched to a gene: 8. Germline CDR1 and CDR2: SGHRS and YFSETQ. The CDR3 has 16 residues.

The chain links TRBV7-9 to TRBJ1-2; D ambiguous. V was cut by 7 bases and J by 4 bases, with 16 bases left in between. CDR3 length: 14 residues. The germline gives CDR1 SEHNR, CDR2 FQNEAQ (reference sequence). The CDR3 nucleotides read TGTGCCAGCACACCCAACTTAGTTCCCTATGGCTACACCTTC. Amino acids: CASTPNLVPYGYTF.

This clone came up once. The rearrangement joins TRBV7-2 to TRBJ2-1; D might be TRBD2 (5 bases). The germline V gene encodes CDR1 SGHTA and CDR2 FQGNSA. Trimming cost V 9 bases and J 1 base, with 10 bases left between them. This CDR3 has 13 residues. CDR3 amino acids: CASRRVSYNEQFF. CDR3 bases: TGTGCCAGTCGGCGGGTATCCTACAATGAGCAGTTCTTC.

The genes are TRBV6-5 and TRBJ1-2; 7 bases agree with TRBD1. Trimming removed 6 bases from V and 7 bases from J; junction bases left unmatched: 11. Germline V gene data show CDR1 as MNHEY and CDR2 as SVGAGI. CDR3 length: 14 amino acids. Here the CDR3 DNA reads TGTGCCAGCAGCGACAGGGTCCTGGGGAGTGGCTACACCTTC. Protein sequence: CASSDRVLGSGYTF.

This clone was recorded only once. This chain's CDR3 is CASSQVHRSTYEQYF. CDR3 nucleotides: TGCGCCAGCAGCCAAGTTCACAGGTCAACCTACGAGCAGTACTTC. The chain carries TRBV4-1 and TRBJ2-5; possibly TRBD1 for D (5 bases). The J call may be wrong; the DNA end is better matched by TRBJ2-7. Germline V lookup: CDR1 MGHRA, CDR2 YSYEKL. CDR3 length equals 15 residues.

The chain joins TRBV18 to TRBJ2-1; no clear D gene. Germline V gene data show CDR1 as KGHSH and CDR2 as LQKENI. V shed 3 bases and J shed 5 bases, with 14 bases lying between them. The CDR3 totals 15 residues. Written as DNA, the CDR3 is TGTGCCAGCTCACCTGTGGAGATCCCGGACAATGAGCAGTTCTTC. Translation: CASSPVEIPDNEQFF.

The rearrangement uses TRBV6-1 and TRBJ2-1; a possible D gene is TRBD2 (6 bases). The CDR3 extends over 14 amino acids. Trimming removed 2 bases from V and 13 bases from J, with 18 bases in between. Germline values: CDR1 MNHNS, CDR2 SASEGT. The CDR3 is CASSELVTRGYQFF. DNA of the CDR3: TGTGCCAGCAGTGAACTGGTAACGCGGGGATATCAGTTCTTC.